The 26 T cell receptor beta chains reported below all come from one sample, sequenced in a study of shared clonotypes between healthy human individuals. The repertoire was sequenced with immunoSEQ multiplex PCR; TCRdb's copy has only in-frame clones and lacks some. This table has approximately 530,000 clones, 90% to 96% appearing once. The sequenced sample was naive CD4+ T cells sorted from blood. Documented subset: CD45RA+ positively selected. These receptors were collected from a woman under 40 in good health.

The chain is built from TRBV29-1 and TRBJ2-3, with 7 nucleotides matching TRBD1. Germline CDR1 reads SQVTM; CDR2 reads ANQGSEA. Trimming at V came to 3 bases and at J to 14 bases, leaving 14 bases not matched to a gene. This CDR3 region has 13 residues. CDR3 sequence reads: CSVDFLGGQRTYF. DNA for the CDR3: TGCAGCGTTGATTTTCTTGGGGGACAGAGGACGTATTTT.

CDR3 sequence: CATRVIQGYNEQFF. CDR3 sequence (DNA): TGTGCCACCAGGGTTATACAGGGCTACAATGAGCAGTTCTTC. This sequence joins TRBV6-6 and TRBJ2-1; possibly TRBD1 for D (6 bases). The CDR3 is 14 residues long. CDR1 and CDR2 from the germline V gene are MNHNY and SVGAGI (reference sequence). Trimming left V 10 bases short and J 3 bases short, with 16 bases between.

This chain joins TRBV18 and TRBJ1-5; 9 bases fit TRBD1. The CDR3 length is 16 residues. Unmatched junction bases numbered 5, after V lost 0 bases and J lost 5 bases. Germline V lookup: CDR1 KGHSH, CDR2 LQKENI. The CDR3: CASSPPGTGRDQPQHF. DNA of the CDR3: TGTGCCAGCTCACCACCCGGGACAGGGAGGGATCAGCCCCAGCATTTT.

This sequence joins TRBV7-9 and TRBJ2-3, with D unclear. Trimming took 1 base from V and 9 from J, leaving 11 bases between them. The V gene's germline CDR1 is SEHNR and CDR2 FQNEAQ (reference sequence). CDR3 length equals 13 residues. The CDR3 loop is CASSLETVGTQYF. The CDR3 DNA follows: TGTGCCAGCAGCTTAGAGACGGTAGGGACGCAGTATTTT.

The chain has TRBV6-5 and TRBJ2-7; TRBD1 agrees at 9 bases. The CDR3 consists of 15 residues. Trimming at V came to 7 bases and at J to 2 bases, leaving 9 bases not matched to a gene. Germline CDR1 MNHEY, CDR2 SVGAGI. CDR3 DNA sequence: TGTGCCAGCACCAAAGCCGGGACAGGGACCTACGAGCAGTACTTC. This sequence encodes CASTKAGTGTYEQYF.

J is TRBJ2-2 and V is TRBV7-6, with TRBD1 identical over 7 bases. This CDR3 is built from 17 residues. After removal of 2 bases from V and 4 bases from J, the junction contained 10 bases not matched to a gene. The V gene's germline CDR1 is SGHVS and CDR2 FNYEAQ. DNA of the CDR3: TGTGCCAGCAGCTTAATTGTCCGGGACAGACGCACCGGGGAGCTGTTTTTT. Translation gives CASSLIVRDRRTGELFF.

DNA of the CDR3: TGTGCCAGCAGCGACCAGGACAGAATCGGAAACACCATATATTTT. Residues: CASSDQDRIGNTIYF. The J gene is TRBJ1-3, the V gene TRBV5-5; a weak D match, TRBD1 (6 bases). CDR1 and CDR2 from the germline V gene are SGHKS and YYEKEE (reference sequence). CDR3 length: 15 residues. V lost 4 bases to trimming and J lost 4 bases, with 15 bases between them.

This clone was seen only once. This chain connects TRBV19 to TRBJ1-2; D ambiguous. The V and J ends lost 9 bases and 4 bases respectively, with 12 bases between them. Germline V gene data show CDR1 as LNHDA and CDR2 as SQIVND (reference sequence). This CDR3 is 12 amino acids long. This CDR3 reads CASRREGYGYTF. The CDR3, as DNA: TGTGCCAGCCGACGGGAAGGCTATGGCTACACCTTC. The entire variable domain, with the rest obtained from reference TRBV19 and TRBJ1-2, is as follows: DGGITQSPKYLFRKEGQNVTLSCEQNLNHDAMYWYRQDPGQGLRLIYYSQIVNDFQKGDIAEGYSVSREKKESFPLTVTSAQKNPTAFYLCASRREGYGYTFGSGTRLTVV.

The chain uses TRBV7-9 and TRBJ2-7; no clear D gene. V was cut by 2 bases and J by 1 base, with 15 bases left in between. The germline V gene encodes CDR1 SEHNR and CDR2 FQNEAQ (reference sequence). The CDR3 loop spans 16 amino acids. CDR3 in DNA: TGTGCCAGCAGCTTAATCCGGCAGACCTATTCCTACGAGCAGTACTTC. Its translation: CASSLIRQTYSYEQYF.

The chain employs TRBV6-6 and TRBJ1-5, with D unresolved. V was cut by 8 bases and J by 4 bases, with 9 bases left in between. The CDR3 runs to 12 residues. Germline V gene data show CDR1 as MNHNY and CDR2 as SVGAGI (reference sequence). This CDR3 is CASGDWNQPQHF. DNA for the CDR3: TGTGCCAGCGGGGATTGGAATCAGCCCCAGCATTTT.

On this clone: The same CDR3 also results from other DNA sequences found in this sample. The genes are TRBV5-1 and TRBJ2-1, with D possibly TRBD2 on 5 matching bases. CDR3 length: 16 amino acids. The V gene lost 0 bases and the J gene lost 0 bases, with 10 bases spanning the gap. CDR1 is SGHRS, CDR2 YFSETQ, per germline. The CDR3: CASSLAPGSSYNEQFF. The CDR3 DNA sequence: TGCGCCAGCAGCTTGGCGCCGGGGAGCTCCTACAATGAGCAGTTCTTC.

The chain links TRBV11-3 to TRBJ1-1; D is undetermined. V dropped 6 bases and J dropped 4 bases, with 15 bases sitting between them. The CDR3 extends over 14 amino acids. The germline V gene has CDR1 SGHNT and CDR2 YENEEA. CDR3 sequence: CASSLTPGSTEAFF. The CDR3 bases are TGTGCCAGCAGTCTGACTCCGGGGAGCACTGAAGCTTTCTTT.

The V and J genes are TRBV5-1 and TRBJ2-1; D tentatively fits TRBD1 or TRBD2 (6 bases each). Germline CDR1 reads SGHRS; CDR2 reads YFSETQ. Deletions cut 2 bases from V and 9 bases from J, with 21 bases between. The CDR3 covers 16 residues. The CDR3 DNA is TGCGCCAGCAGCTTCTCCCAGGGGAGGATTAGGACTGAGCAGTTCTTC. It encodes CASSFSQGRIRTEQFF.

This sequence joins TRBV19 and TRBJ1-5; the match to TRBD1 covers 8 bases. The CDR3 has 20 residues. The V gene's germline CDR1 is LNHDA and CDR2 SQIVND (reference sequence). V shed 1 base, J shed 0 bases, and the junction held 14 bases outside the gene matches. CDR3: CASSIVNGRGRNSSNQPQHF. CDR3 bases: TGTGCCAGTAGTATAGTAAACGGCAGGGGGCGGAACAGTAGCAATCAGCCCCAGCATTTT.

J is TRBJ2-1 and V is TRBV5-1; D uncertain. Germline lookup yields CDR1 SGHRS and CDR2 YFSETQ. The CDR3 runs to 15 residues. V was pared by 0 bases and J by 0 bases, with 7 bases between. The chain's CDR3 is CASSLELNSYNEQFF. CDR3 DNA: TGCGCCAGCAGCTTGGAGCTAAACTCCTACAATGAGCAGTTCTTC. The full variable domain, in which reference TRBV5-1 and TRBJ2-1 provide the parts outside the CDR3, is KAGVTQTPRYLIKTRGQQVTLSCSPISGHRSVSWYQQTPGQGLQFLFEYFSETQRNKGNFPGRFSGRQFSNSRSEMNVSTLELGDSALYLCASSLELNSYNEQFFGPGTRLTVL.

The V call is TRBV6-1, the J call TRBJ1-5; 7 bases are a match to TRBD1. From germline, CDR1 is MNHNS and CDR2 SASEGT. This CDR3 spans 14 amino acids. V shed 2 bases and J 6 bases; nucleotides not matched to a gene: 4. CDR3 residues: CASSELTGTQPQHF. CDR3 coding DNA: TGTGCCAGCAGTGAACTGACAGGGACTCAGCCCCAGCATTTT.

The rearrangement joins TRBV28 to TRBJ1-4; D is unresolved. Germline CDR1 reads MDHEN; CDR2 reads SYDVKM. The CDR3 extends over 13 amino acids. Trimming left V 7 bases short and J 3 bases short, with 9 bases between. The CDR3 coding sequence is TGTGCCAGCACTCCGGGTTCTAATGAAAAACTGTTTTTT. Protein product: CASTPGSNEKLFF.

The V and J genes are TRBV6-1 and TRBJ1-4, with D uncertain. The CDR3 extends over 15 amino acids. V dropped 2 bases and J dropped 5 bases, with 12 bases sitting between them. Per the germline V gene, CDR1 is MNHNS and CDR2 is SASEGT. The CDR3 bases are TGTGCCAGCAGTGAATGGGGAGGACTGAATGAAAAACTGTTTTTT. As protein: CASSEWGGLNEKLFF.

The DNA of the CDR3 is TGTGCCAGCAGTTACTCTGCCGGGACACCTGCCTACGAGCAGTACTTC. The encoded protein is CASSYSAGTPAYEQYF. The rearrangement uses TRBV6-6 and TRBJ2-7, with a tentative D call TRBD1 (6 bases). Trimming pared 0 bases from V and 2 bases from J, leaving 14 bases between. The CDR3 is 16 residues long. Germline CDR1 and CDR2: MNHNY and SVGAGI (reference sequence).

CDR3 sequence (DNA): TGTGCCAGCAGTGGACTAGCGGGAGTGCAGTATTTT. It encodes CASSGLAGVQYF. The chain has TRBV2 and TRBJ2-3; 12 nucleotides align to TRBD2. J lost 11 bases, V lost 4 bases, and 1 base had no gene match. Per germline, CDR1 SNHLY and CDR2 FYNNEI. The CDR3 has 12 residues.

This chain links TRBV7-9 with TRBJ2-5; no definite D call. The DNA matches TRBJ2-7 better at its end, which makes the J call doubtful. This CDR3 is built from 13 residues. Germline V gene sequence: CDR1 SEHNR, CDR2 FQNEAQ (reference sequence). The CDR3 DNA reads TGTGCCAGCAGCTTTCCAGCCTCCTACGAGCAGTACTTC. It is translated as CASSFPASYEQYF.

The V and J genes are TRBV15 and TRBJ2-4; D might be TRBD1 or TRBD2, each matching 5 bases. Trimming shortened V by 1 base and J by 3 bases, and 13 bases separated the two germline ends. Per the germline V gene, CDR1 is LNHNV and CDR2 is YYDKDF (reference sequence). The CDR3 spans 16 residues. CDR3 residues: CATSRVWTGGKNIQYF. DNA of the CDR3: TGTGCCACCAGCAGAGTTTGGACTGGGGGCAAAAACATTCAGTACTTC.

This clone showed up just once. The chain uses TRBV7-3 and TRBJ2-5; 9 nucleotides match TRBD1. Losses at the gene ends were 5 bases for V and 5 bases for J; bases not matched to a gene: 6. The CDR3 runs 14 residues. The V gene's germline CDR1 is SGHTA and CDR2 FQGTGA. The CDR3 bases are TGTGCCAGCAGCGTGGACAGGGGTCGGGAGACCCAGTACTTC. Translating it yields CASSVDRGRETQYF.

In regard to this clone: The identical CDR3 is also encoded by other nucleotide sequences in the sample. This sequence joins TRBV5-1 and TRBJ2-2, with D possibly matching TRBD2 (7 bases). Trimming removed 0 bases at V and 3 bases at J, with 12 bases between. CDR1 is SGHRS and CDR2 is YFSETQ in the germline V gene. This CDR3 spans 16 amino acids. The CDR3 sequence: CASSLVRGADTGELFF. The CDR3 DNA sequence: TGCGCCAGCAGCTTGGTTCGGGGGGCGGACACCGGGGAGCTGTTTTTT.

The CDR3 DNA follows: TGTGCCAGCAGCGTCGCGGGACAGGGGGCACATACGCAGTATTTT. Its translation: CASSVAGQGAHTQYF. This chain uses TRBV9 with TRBJ2-3; 12 bases line up with TRBD1. The CDR3 consists of 15 residues. After removal of 2 bases from V and 7 bases from J, the junction contained 5 bases not matched to a gene. Germline V gene lookup returns CDR1 SGDLS and CDR2 YYNGEE.

The J gene is TRBJ2-7, the V gene TRBV7-9; no clear D. The CDR3 covers 14 residues. With 1 base removed from V and 0 bases from J, the gap between germline ends came to 7 bases. CDR1 and CDR2 from the germline V gene are SEHNR and FQNEAQ (reference sequence). The CDR3 DNA reads TGTGCCAGCAGCTTAGAGCTCCACTCCTACGAGCAGTACTTC. This encodes CASSLELHSYEQYF.